The 10 T cell receptor beta chains below were found in one sample sequenced in a study of control samples from healthy donors and cancer patients. The data were produced by immunoSEQ multiplex PCR, yet TCRdb's version contains in-frame clones alone and is incomplete. The sample has about 120,000 clones; approximately 90% are singletons. The sample consisted of blood. The receptors originated from a woman aged 70-85 years in good health.

This chain uses TRBV2 with TRBJ2-2; the D is unclear. This CDR3 region has 15 residues. Trimming cost V 5 bases and J 3 bases, with 13 bases left between them. Germline V gene data show CDR1 as SNHLY and CDR2 as FYNNEI. CDR3 sequence (DNA): TGTGCCAGCAGTAGTGGCTACGAGTACACCGGGGAGCTGTTTTTT. Translated: CASSSGYEYTGELFF.

This clone showed up just once. The CDR3 coding sequence is TGTGCCAGCAGCGGCCAGCGGGGGCAAGAGACCCAGTACTTC. Protein sequence: CASSGQRGQETQYF. This rearrangement joins TRBV7-2 to TRBJ2-5; 8 bases agree with TRBD2. Germline loops: CDR1 SGHTA, CDR2 FQGNSA. The junction had 4 bases not matched to a gene; V was cut back by 5 bases and J by 2 bases. This CDR3 is 14 amino acids long.

The chain recombines TRBV5-1 with TRBJ2-3; no definite D call. The CDR3 is 14 amino acids. V lost 1 base to trimming and J lost 0 bases, with 6 bases between them. Germline-derived CDR1 and CDR2 are SGHRS and YFSETQ. The CDR3 protein is CASSLSGSTDTQYF. Here the CDR3 DNA reads TGCGCCAGCAGCTTGTCTGGTAGCACAGATACGCAGTATTTT.

The chain combines TRBV5-6 with TRBJ1-2, with a weak D call TRBD1 (5 bases). The germline V gene has CDR1 SGHDT and CDR2 YYEEEE. The CDR3 consists of 15 residues. V shed 6 bases and J shed 4 bases, with 19 bases lying between them. The CDR3 spells CASIPGPGTSYGYTF. For the CDR3, the DNA is TGTGCCAGCATCCCGGGCCCAGGGACGAGCTATGGCTACACCTTC.

This rearrangement joins TRBV7-6 to TRBJ1-2, with D maybe TRBD1 (6 bases). The CDR3 is made up of 15 amino acids. CDR1 and CDR2 from the germline V gene are SGHVS and FNYEAQ. Trimming shortened V by 5 bases and J by 3 bases, and 16 bases separated the two germline ends. CDR3 loop: CASSTAAGGYYGYTF. CDR3 DNA sequence: TGTGCCAGCAGCACCGCGGCGGGGGGCTACTATGGCTACACCTTC.

Concerning this clone itself: Within the sample, other DNA sequences also encode this same CDR3. V gene TRBV29-1 combines with J gene TRBJ1-4, with 10 bases that match TRBD1. This CDR3 spans 12 amino acids. Trimming removed 6 bases from V and 7 bases from J; junction bases left unmatched: 2. Per the germline V gene, CDR1 is SQVTM and CDR2 is ANQGSEA. The CDR3 DNA follows: TGCAGCGTCCGGACAGGGGGTGAAAAACTGTTTTTT. Its protein product is CSVRTGGEKLFF.

The CDR3 sequence: CASSPGGLDTDTQYF. Written as DNA, the CDR3 is TGTGCCAGCAGCCCCGGTGGGCTAGACACAGATACGCAGTATTTT. The chain is built from TRBV3-1 (or the pseudogene TRBV3-2) and TRBJ2-3; D uncertain. The CDR3 runs to 15 residues. The V gene's germline CDR1 is LGHDT and CDR2 YNNKEL (reference sequence). Trimming took off 4 bases at V and 2 bases at J, with 13 bases between the two ends.

This chain joins TRBV6-5 and TRBJ1-6; 7 bases are a match to TRBD1. Germline V gene data show CDR1 as MNHEY and CDR2 as SVGAGI. The V and J ends lost 4 bases and 8 bases, in that order; junction bases with no gene match: 8. CDR3 length: 15 amino acids. CDR3 sequence: CASSSSGTEYSPLHF. CDR3 DNA: TGTGCCAGCAGTTCCTCCGGGACAGAGTATTCACCCCTCCACTTT.

This rearrangement joins TRBV5-1 to TRBJ1-3; maybe TRBD1 (5 bases). Germline V gives CDR1 SGHRS, CDR2 YFSETQ. The CDR3 is made up of 15 amino acids. Trimming removed 4 bases from V and 2 bases from J, with 13 bases in between. The DNA of the CDR3 is TGCGCCAGCAGCAGGGACGGCGGGCCTGGAAACACCATATATTTT. This gives the protein CASSRDGGPGNTIYF. The variable domain in full, with the rest retrieved from reference TRBV5-1 and TRBJ1-3, is KAGVTQTPRYLIKTRGQQVTLSCSPISGHRSVSWYQQTPGQGLQFLFEYFSETQRNKGNFPGRFSGRQFSNSRSEMNVSTLELGDSALYLCASSRDGGPGNTIYFGEGSWLTVV.

The rearrangement links TRBV18 to TRBJ2-7; either TRBD1 or TRBD2 may supply D (5 bases each). The V end was cut by 3 bases, the J end by 5 bases, with 14 bases between. Germline CDR1 and CDR2: KGHSH and LQKENI. This CDR3 has 14 residues. CDR3 DNA: TGTGCCAGCTCACCGCCGGGACGGCGCCACGAGCAGTACTTC. It codes for CASSPPGRRHEQYF.